These 21 T cell receptor beta chains originate from one sample sequenced in a study of identical twins. TCRdb re-analysed the 5' RACE reads in MiXCR, keeping a single row per CDR3 protein. The sample comprises 450,000 to 650,000 distinct CDR3 sequences, over 8.5% of which are singletons, and under 3% rests with the top ten. The same sample was also used in a study of yellow fever vaccine responses in identical twins.

The sample comprised PBMCs. These receptor sequences come from a woman younger than 35 in good health.

The table lists this clonotype with many counts. The chain recombines TRBV14 with TRBJ2-1, with a tentative D call TRBD2 (6 bases). The CDR3 has 16 amino acids. Looked up from germline, CDR1 is SGHDN and CDR2 is FVKESK. Trimming left V 1 base short and J 4 bases short, with 14 bases between. The CDR3 reads CASSQAVGLQYNEQFF. The CDR3 DNA is TGTGCCAGCAGCCAAGCCGTGGGACTCCAATACAATGAGCAGTTCTTC.

This clonotype was detected a few times. V gene TRBV4-3 combines with J gene TRBJ1-4; 11 bases fit TRBD1. The junction had 4 bases not matched to a gene; V was cut back by 4 bases and J by 0 bases. Germline V gene data show CDR1 as LGHNA and CDR2 as YSLEER. The CDR3 length is 17 residues. In nucleotides, the CDR3 is TGCGCCAGCAGCCTCACGGGACAGGGGGCAACTAATGAAAAACTGTTTTTT. As protein: CASSLTGQGATNEKLFF.

This clonotype was recorded at least ten times. The rearrangement joins TRBV15 to TRBJ2-3; D is uncertain. This CDR3 is 14 amino acids long. Trimming removed 0 bases from V and 1 base from J, with 5 bases in between. Looked up from germline, CDR1 is LNHNV and CDR2 is YYDKDF (reference sequence). The CDR3 loop reads CATSRDLGTDTQYF. The CDR3 DNA reads TGTGCCACCAGCAGAGACTTAGGCACAGATACGCAGTATTTT.

The table lists this clonotype with a few counts. The chain couples TRBV7-3 to TRBJ2-1; 9 nucleotides match TRBD2. The germline gives CDR1 SGHTA, CDR2 FQGTGA. Losses at the gene ends were 6 bases for V and 3 bases for J; bases not matched to a gene: 6. The CDR3 contains 15 residues. For the CDR3, the DNA is TGTGCCAGCAGTCCGAGCGGGGGGTTCTACAATGAGCAGTTCTTC. As protein: CASSPSGGFYNEQFF.

In its sample, this clonotype was seen many times. This chain links TRBV12-3 or TRBV12-4 with TRBJ2-1; TRBD2 aligns across 8 bases. V was pared by 7 bases and J by 4 bases, with 3 bases of the junction left unmatched. The CDR3 length is 13 residues. The DNA for the CDR3 is TGTGCCAGCACAGAGCGGGGGTACAATGAGCAGTTCTTC. This sequence encodes CASTERGYNEQFF.

The gene calls are TRBV7-9 and TRBJ2-7; no clear D. Trimming took off 0 bases at V and 3 bases at J, with 9 bases between the two ends. Germline loops: CDR1 SEHNR, CDR2 FQNEAQ (reference sequence). There are 14 residues in the CDR3. The CDR3 coding sequence is TGTGCCAGCAGCTTAGCTGTGGAGTACTACGAGCAGTACTTC. Protein: CASSLAVEYYEQYF. Combining the CDR3 with reference TRBV7-9 and TRBJ2-7 gives the whole variable domain DTGVSQNPRHKITKRGQNVTFRCDPISEHNRLYWYRQTLGQGPEFLTYFQNEAQLEKSRLLSDRFSAERPKGSFSTLEIQRTEQGDSAMYLCASSLAVEYYEQYFGPGTRLTVT.

This chain's CDR3 is CASAVEGLGTDTQYF. CDR3 sequence (DNA): TGTGCCAGTGCCGTGGAGGGACTGGGCACAGATACGCAGTATTTT. The V gene is TRBV19, the J gene TRBJ2-3, with a weak D call TRBD2 (6 bases). This CDR3 is built from 15 residues. From germline, CDR1 is LNHDA and CDR2 SQIVND (reference sequence). The V end lost 8 bases, the J end lost 1 base, and 16 bases lay between the germline ends.

This clonotype appeared a few times. The chain joins TRBV29-1 to TRBJ2-5; 8 bases map to TRBD2. The length of the CDR3 is 13 residues. The germline V gene has CDR1 SQVTM and CDR2 ANQGSEA. The trim removed 6 bases at V and 2 bases at J, leaving 5 bases unmatched. The CDR3 reads CSVAAGAQETQYF. For the CDR3, the DNA is TGCAGCGTCGCAGCGGGGGCACAAGAGACCCAGTACTTC.

This clonotype was observed a few times. The gene calls are TRBV20-1 and TRBJ2-5, with D possibly TRBD1 on 6 matching bases. The germline V gene has CDR1 DFQATT and CDR2 SNEGSKA (reference sequence). CDR3 length equals 18 residues. V lost 3 bases to trimming and J lost 3 bases, with 26 bases between them. The CDR3 region has the DNA TGCAGTGCTAGCCTTAGGGGACACCGAGGGCTACGAGAAGAGACCCAGTACTTC. Its translation: CSASLRGHRGLREETQYF.

This clonotype appeared many times. The rearrangement joins TRBV12-3 or TRBV12-4 to TRBJ2-1; 10 bases line up with TRBD2. This CDR3 is built from 17 residues. V lost 3 bases, J lost 0 bases, and 5 bases stayed unmatched. The CDR3, as DNA: TGTGCCAGCAGTTTTTCGACTAGCGGGCCCTCCTACAATGAGCAGTTCTTC. Translation: CASSFSTSGPSYNEQFF.

This clonotype was seen more than once but under ten times. The chain links TRBV12-5 to TRBJ2-1; D gene uncertain. The germline V gene has CDR1 LGHNT and CDR2 FRNRAP. The CDR3 loop spans 13 amino acids. Trimming left V 2 bases short and J 2 bases short, with 4 bases between. CDR3 region: CASGLLPYNEQFF. The CDR3 bases are TGTGCTAGTGGTTTGCTACCCTACAATGAGCAGTTCTTC.

This clonotype was observed a handful of times. The chain is built from TRBV5-6 and TRBJ2-7; 9 nucleotides align to TRBD1. V trimming: 0 bases; J trimming: 3 bases; junction bases outside the gene matches: 4. The germline V gene has CDR1 SGHDT and CDR2 YYEEEE. This CDR3 is built from 15 residues. In DNA form, the CDR3 reads TGTGCCAGCAGCTTGGGGGACAGGGCTCTCTACGAGCAGTACTTC. Its translation: CASSLGDRALYEQYF. Supplemented by reference TRBV5-6 and TRBJ2-7, the full variable domain reads DAGVTQSPTHLIKTRGQQVTLRCSPKSGHDTVSWYQQALGQGPQFIFQYYEEEERQRGNFPDRFSGHQFPNYSSELNVNALLLGDSALYLCASSLGDRALYEQYFGPGTRLTVT.

This clonotype was counted between two and nine times. V usage is TRBV6-2 or TRBV6-3 and J usage is TRBJ2-7; possible D gene TRBD1, 6 bases. The germline V gene encodes CDR1 MNHEY and CDR2 SVGEGT. The CDR3 loop spans 15 amino acids. V was trimmed by 2 bases and J by 3 bases, leaving 14 bases between them. CDR3 in DNA: TGTGCCAGCAGTTACCCCGTGAAACAGGGCTACGAGCAGTACTTC. Its translation is CASSYPVKQGYEQYF.

This clonotype was detected only a few times. V gene TRBV7-2 combines with J gene TRBJ2-5; TRBD2 aligns across 15 bases. J was trimmed by 5 bases and V by 5 bases; bases with no gene match: 3. The CDR3 sequence is 15 residues long. Germline CDR1 reads SGHTA; CDR2 reads FQGNSA. This chain's CDR3 is CASSDGTSGRETQYF. CDR3 nucleotides: TGTGCCAGCAGCGACGGGACTAGCGGGAGGGAGACCCAGTACTTC.

This clonotype was detected a few times. V gene TRBV7-9 combines with J gene TRBJ2-5; tentatively, D is TRBD2 (7 bases). Germline CDR1 SEHNR, CDR2 FQNEAQ (reference sequence). The CDR3 has 16 amino acids. Trimming took off 3 bases at V and 5 bases at J, with 19 bases between the two ends. CDR3 bases: TGTGCCAGCAGCTTGAAAGGGGGACGCGGGGGCGAGACCCAGTACTTC. The encoded protein is CASSLKGGRGGETQYF.

The chain recombines TRBV7-9 with TRBJ2-1; TRBD1 matches 9 bases. With 3 bases clipped from V and 1 base from J, the junction kept 1 base outside the gene matches. CDR3 length: 15 amino acids. Germline V CDR1 and CDR2: SEHNR, FQNEAQ (reference sequence). The CDR3 DNA reads as TGTGCCAGCAGCTTCGACAGGGGGTCCTACAATGAGCAGTTCTTC. Protein: CASSFDRGSYNEQFF.

The chain has TRBV3-1 and TRBJ2-2, with 10 bases aligning to TRBD2. Losses at the gene ends were 2 bases for V and 0 bases for J; bases not matched to a gene: 6. The CDR3 spans 18 residues. CDR1 and CDR2 (germline): LGHDT, YNNKEL (reference sequence). The CDR3, as DNA: TGTGCCAGCAGCCAACCTCTACTAGCGGGGACGAACACCGGGGAGCTGTTTTTT. Its protein product is CASSQPLLAGTNTGELFF.

This clonotype was detected only a few times. The rearrangement uses TRBV4-2 and TRBJ2-3; unclear D gene. The V and J ends lost 1 base and 5 bases respectively, with 7 bases between them. The CDR3 has 13 residues. CDR1 LGHNA and CDR2 YNFKEQ come from the germline V gene. CDR3 protein: CASSQGPGDTQYF. CDR3 nucleotides: TGTGCCAGCAGCCAAGGTCCAGGAGATACGCAGTATTTT.

This clonotype was counted at least ten times. The chain joins TRBV20-1 to TRBJ2-7, with D tentatively TRBD1 or TRBD2 (5 bases each). This CDR3 is built from 14 residues. Trimming stripped 6 bases from V and 0 bases from J, with 15 bases between. Germline lookup yields CDR1 DFQATT and CDR2 SNEGSKA (reference sequence). The CDR3, as DNA: TGCAGTGCGCCGGACGCAGGGAGCTCCTACGAGCAGTACTTC. Translating it yields CSAPDAGSSYEQYF.

This chain connects TRBV2 to TRBJ2-5; 7 nucleotides agree with TRBD2. Trimming at V came to 7 bases and at J to 1 base, leaving 12 bases not matched to a gene. In germline, CDR1 is SNHLY, CDR2 FYNNEI. This CDR3 has 16 amino acids. This CDR3 is CASTPETGRIQETQYF. The CDR3 nucleotides read TGTGCCAGCACTCCAGAAACCGGGAGGATCCAAGAGACCCAGTACTTC.

Many counts were recorded for this clonotype. The V gene is TRBV10-3, the J gene TRBJ1-1; TRBD1 matches 9 bases. J gave up 1 base and V 1 base, and 7 bases lay outside the gene matches. Per germline, CDR1 ENHRY and CDR2 SYGVKD. The CDR3 totals 17 residues. This CDR3 is CAISEYPTGGKNTEAFF. In DNA, the CDR3 is TGTGCCATCAGTGAGTACCCGACAGGGGGAAAGAACACTGAAGCTTTCTTT.